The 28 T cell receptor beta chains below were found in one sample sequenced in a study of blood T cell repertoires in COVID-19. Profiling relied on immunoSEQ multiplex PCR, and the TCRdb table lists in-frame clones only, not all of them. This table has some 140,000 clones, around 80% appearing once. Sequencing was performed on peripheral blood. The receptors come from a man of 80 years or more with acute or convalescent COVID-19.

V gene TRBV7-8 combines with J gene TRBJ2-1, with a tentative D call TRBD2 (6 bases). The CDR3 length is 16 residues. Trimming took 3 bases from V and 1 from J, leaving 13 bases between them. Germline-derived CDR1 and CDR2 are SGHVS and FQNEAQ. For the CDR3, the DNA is TGTGCCAGCAGCTTTCGACTAGGATGGTCCTACAATGAGCAGTTCTTC. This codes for CASSFRLGWSYNEQFF.

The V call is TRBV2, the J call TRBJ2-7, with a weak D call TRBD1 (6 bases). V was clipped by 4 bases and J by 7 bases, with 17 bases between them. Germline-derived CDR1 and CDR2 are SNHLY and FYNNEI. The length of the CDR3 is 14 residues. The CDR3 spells CASSVLGGSGEQYF. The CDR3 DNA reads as TGTGCCAGCAGTGTATTAGGGGGATCGGGAGAGCAGTACTTC.

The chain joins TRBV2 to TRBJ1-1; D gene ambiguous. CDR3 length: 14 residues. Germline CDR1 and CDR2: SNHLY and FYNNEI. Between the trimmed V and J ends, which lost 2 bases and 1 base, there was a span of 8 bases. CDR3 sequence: CASSELVPNTEAFF. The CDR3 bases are TGTGCCAGCAGTGAACTAGTTCCGAACACTGAAGCTTTCTTT.

CDR3: CASSLRRWTGSVEYGYTF. The CDR3 bases are TGTGCCAGCAGCTTACGTAGGTGGACAGGGTCGGTTGAGTATGGCTACACCTTC. The chain uses TRBV7-8 and TRBJ1-2; 8 bases map to TRBD1. CDR1 is SGHVS and CDR2 is FQNEAQ in the germline V gene. The CDR3 loop spans 18 amino acids. V shed 2 bases, J shed 5 bases, and the junction held 16 bases outside the gene matches.

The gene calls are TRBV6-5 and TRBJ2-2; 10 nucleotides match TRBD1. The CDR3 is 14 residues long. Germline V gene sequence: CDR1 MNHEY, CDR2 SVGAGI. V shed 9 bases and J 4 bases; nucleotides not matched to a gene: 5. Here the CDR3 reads CASGQGGVTGELFF. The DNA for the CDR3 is TGTGCCAGTGGACAGGGGGGGGTCACCGGGGAGCTGTTTTTT.

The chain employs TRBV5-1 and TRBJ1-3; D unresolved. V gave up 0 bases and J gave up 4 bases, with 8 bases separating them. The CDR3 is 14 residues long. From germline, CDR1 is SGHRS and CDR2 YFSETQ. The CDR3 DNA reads TGCGCCAGCAGCTTGGGAACATCCGGAAACACCATATATTTT. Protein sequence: CASSLGTSGNTIYF.

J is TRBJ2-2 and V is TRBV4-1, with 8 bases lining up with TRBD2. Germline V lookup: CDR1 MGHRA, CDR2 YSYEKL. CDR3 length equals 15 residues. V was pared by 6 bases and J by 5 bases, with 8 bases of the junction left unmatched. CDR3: CASRQSGGITGELFF. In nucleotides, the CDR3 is TGCGCCAGCAGACAGAGCGGGGGCATAACCGGGGAGCTGTTTTTT.

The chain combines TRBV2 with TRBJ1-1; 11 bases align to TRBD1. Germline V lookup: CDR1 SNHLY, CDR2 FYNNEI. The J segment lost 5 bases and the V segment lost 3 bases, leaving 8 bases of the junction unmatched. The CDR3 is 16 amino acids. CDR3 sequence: CASSERTGGRWTEAFF. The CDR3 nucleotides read TGTGCCAGCAGTGAGAGGACAGGGGGCAGATGGACTGAAGCTTTCTTT.

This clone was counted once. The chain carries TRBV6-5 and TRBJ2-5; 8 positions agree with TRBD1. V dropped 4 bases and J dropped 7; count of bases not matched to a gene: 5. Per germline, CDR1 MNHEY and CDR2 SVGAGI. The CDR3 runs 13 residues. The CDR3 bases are TGTGCCAGCAGTTCTGACAGGGGACGGACCCAGTACTTC. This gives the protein CASSSDRGRTQYF.

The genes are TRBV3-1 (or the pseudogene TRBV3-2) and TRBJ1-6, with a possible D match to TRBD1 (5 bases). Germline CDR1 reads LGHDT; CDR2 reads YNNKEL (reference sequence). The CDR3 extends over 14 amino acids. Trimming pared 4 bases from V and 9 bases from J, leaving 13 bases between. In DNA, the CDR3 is TGTGCCAGCAGCCCGACGCAGGGTTCTTCACCCCTCCACTTT. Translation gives CASSPTQGSSPLHF.

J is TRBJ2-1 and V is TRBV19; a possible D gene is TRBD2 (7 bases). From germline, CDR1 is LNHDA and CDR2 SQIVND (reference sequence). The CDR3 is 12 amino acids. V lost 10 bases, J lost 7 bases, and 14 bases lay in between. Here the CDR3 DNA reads TGTGCCACCACGGGGGGCGGGAATGAGCAGTTCTTC. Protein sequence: CATTGGGNEQFF.

The CDR3 region is CASSRPSRQGAGELFF. The CDR3 DNA reads as TGTGCCAGCAGCCGACCGTCGAGACAGGGCGCCGGGGAGCTGTTTTTT. V and J are TRBV5-4 and TRBJ2-2, with TRBD1 matching 7 bases. V gave up 4 bases and J gave up 6 bases; unmatched junction bases: 12. CDR1 and CDR2 from the germline V gene are SGHNT and YYREEE (reference sequence). The CDR3 covers 16 residues.

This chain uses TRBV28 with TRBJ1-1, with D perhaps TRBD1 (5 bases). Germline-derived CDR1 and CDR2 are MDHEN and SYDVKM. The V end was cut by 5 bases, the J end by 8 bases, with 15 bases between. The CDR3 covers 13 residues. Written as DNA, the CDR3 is TGTGCCAGCAGTCTTAGCGGGGCGAGAGAAGCTTTCTTT. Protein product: CASSLSGAREAFF.

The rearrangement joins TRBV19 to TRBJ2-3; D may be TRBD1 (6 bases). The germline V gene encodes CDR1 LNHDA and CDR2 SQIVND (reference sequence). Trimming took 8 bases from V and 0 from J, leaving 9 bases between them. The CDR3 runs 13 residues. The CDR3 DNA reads TGTGCCAGTGCAGGACAGAGCACAGATACGCAGTATTTT. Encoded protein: CASAGQSTDTQYF.

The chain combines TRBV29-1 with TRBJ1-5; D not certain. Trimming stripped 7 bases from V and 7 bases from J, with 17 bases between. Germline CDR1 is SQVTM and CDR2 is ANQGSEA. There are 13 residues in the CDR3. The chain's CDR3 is CSAWERAGQPQHF. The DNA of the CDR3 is TGCAGCGCCTGGGAGAGGGCGGGCCAGCCCCAGCATTTT.

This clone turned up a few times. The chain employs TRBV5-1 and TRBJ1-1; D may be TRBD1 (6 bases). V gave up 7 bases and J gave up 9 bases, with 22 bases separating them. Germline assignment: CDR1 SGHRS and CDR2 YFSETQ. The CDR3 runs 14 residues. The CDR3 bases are TGCGCCAGCGGATCAACAGGGACGGCTAGTAAAGCTTTCTTT. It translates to CASGSTGTASKAFF.

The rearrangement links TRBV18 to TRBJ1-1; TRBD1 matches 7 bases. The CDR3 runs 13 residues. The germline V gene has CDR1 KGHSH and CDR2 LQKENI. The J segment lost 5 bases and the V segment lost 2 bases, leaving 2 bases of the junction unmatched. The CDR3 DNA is TGTGCCAGCTCACCAGACAGGGAAACTGAAGCTTTCTTT. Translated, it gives CASSPDRETEAFF. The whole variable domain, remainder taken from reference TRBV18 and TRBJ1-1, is NAGVMQNPRHLVRRRGQEARLRCSPMKGHSHVYWYRQLPEEGLKFMVYLQKENIIDESGMPKERFSAEFPKEGPSILRIQQVVRGDSAAYFCASSPDRETEAFFGQGTRLTVV.

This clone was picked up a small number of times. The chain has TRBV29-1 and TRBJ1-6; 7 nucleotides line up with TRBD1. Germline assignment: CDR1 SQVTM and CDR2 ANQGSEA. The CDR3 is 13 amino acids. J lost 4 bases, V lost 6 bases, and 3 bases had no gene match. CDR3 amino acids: CSVTQGYNSPLHF. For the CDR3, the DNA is TGCAGCGTCACACAGGGGTATAATTCACCCCTCCACTTT. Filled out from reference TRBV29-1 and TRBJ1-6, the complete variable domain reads SAVISQKPSRDICQRGTSLTIQCQVDSQVTMMFWYRQQPGQSLTLIATANQGSEATYESGFVIDKFPISRPNLTFSTLTVSNMSPEDSSIYLCSVTQGYNSPLHFGNGTRLTVT.

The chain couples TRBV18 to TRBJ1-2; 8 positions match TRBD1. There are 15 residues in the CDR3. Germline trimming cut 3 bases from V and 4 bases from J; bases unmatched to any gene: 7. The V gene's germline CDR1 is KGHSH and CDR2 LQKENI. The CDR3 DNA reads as TGTGCCAGCTCACCGGGACAGGTCGTCGCCTATGGCTACACCTTC. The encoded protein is CASSPGQVVAYGYTF.

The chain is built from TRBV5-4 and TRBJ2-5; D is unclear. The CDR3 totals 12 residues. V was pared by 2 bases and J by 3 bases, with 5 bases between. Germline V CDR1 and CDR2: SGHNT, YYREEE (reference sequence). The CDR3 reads CASSFGEETQYF. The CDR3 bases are TGTGCCAGCAGCTTCGGAGAAGAGACCCAGTACTTC.

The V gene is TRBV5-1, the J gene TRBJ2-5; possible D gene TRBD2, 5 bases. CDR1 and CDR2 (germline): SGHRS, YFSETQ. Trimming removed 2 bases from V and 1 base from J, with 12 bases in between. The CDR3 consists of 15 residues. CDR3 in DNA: TGCGCCAGCAGCTTTGGCGACGGAGGCCAAGAGACCCAGTACTTC. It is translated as CASSFGDGGQETQYF.

The CDR3 sequence is CASSTGTGWEKLFF. CDR3 DNA sequence: TGTGCCAGCAGTACCGGGACAGGGTGGGAAAAACTGTTTTTT. The chain has TRBV3-1 (or the pseudogene TRBV3-2) and TRBJ1-4; 9 bases match TRBD1. In germline, CDR1 is LGHDT, CDR2 YNNKEL (reference sequence). The CDR3 has 14 residues. Unmatched junction bases numbered 7, after V lost 6 bases and J lost 8 bases.

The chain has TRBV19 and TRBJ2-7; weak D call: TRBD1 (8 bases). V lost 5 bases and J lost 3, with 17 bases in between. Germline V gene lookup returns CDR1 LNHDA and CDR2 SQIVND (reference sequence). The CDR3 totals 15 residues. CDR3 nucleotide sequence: TGTGCCAGTAGTGTCGGGAGGACAGGGAGCTACGAGCAGTACTTC. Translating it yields CASSVGRTGSYEQYF.

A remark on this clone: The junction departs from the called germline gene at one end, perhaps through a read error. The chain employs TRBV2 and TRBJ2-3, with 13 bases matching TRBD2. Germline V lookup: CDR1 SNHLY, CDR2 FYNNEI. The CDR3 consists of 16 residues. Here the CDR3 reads CASSGGLAGNTGTQYF. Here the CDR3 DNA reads TGTGCCAGCAGTGGGGGACTAGCGGGGAACACAGGTACGCAGTATTTT.

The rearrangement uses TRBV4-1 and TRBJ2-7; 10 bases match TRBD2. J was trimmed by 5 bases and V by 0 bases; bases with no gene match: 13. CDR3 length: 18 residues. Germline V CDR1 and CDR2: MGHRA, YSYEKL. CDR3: CASSQDPLAGDRWDEQYF. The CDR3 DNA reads TGCGCCAGCAGCCAAGATCCCCTAGCGGGGGACCGATGGGACGAGCAGTACTTC.

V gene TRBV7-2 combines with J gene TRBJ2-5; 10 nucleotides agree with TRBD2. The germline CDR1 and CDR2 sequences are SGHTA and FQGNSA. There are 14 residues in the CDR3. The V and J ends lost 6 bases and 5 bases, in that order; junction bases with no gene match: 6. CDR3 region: CASSPAGGWETQYF. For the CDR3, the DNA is TGTGCCAGCAGTCCAGCGGGGGGGTGGGAGACCCAGTACTTC.

DNA of the CDR3: TGTGCCAGCAGCTCCCGGACAGGGGGGAACACTGAAGCTTTCTTT. Amino acids: CASSSRTGGNTEAFF. The gene calls are TRBV11-2 and TRBJ1-1; 10 bases align to TRBD1. The J segment lost 1 base and the V segment lost 4 bases, leaving 3 bases of the junction unmatched. This CDR3 region has 15 residues. Per germline, CDR1 SGHAT and CDR2 FQNNGV.

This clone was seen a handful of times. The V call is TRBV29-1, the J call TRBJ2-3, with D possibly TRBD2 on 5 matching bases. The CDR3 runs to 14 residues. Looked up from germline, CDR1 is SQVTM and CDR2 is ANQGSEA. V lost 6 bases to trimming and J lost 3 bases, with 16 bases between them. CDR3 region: CSVGRGFDTDTQYF. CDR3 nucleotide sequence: TGCAGCGTGGGCCGGGGTTTTGATACAGATACGCAGTATTTT.